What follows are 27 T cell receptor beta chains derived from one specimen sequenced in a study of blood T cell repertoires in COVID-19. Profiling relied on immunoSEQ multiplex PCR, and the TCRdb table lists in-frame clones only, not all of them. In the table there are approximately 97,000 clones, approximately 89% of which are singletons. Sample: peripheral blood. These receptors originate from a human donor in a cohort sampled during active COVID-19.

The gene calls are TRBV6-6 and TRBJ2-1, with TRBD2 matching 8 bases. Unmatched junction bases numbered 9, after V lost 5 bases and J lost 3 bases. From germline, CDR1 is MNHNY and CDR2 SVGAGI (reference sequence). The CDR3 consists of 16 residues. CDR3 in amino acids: CASSRSRLALYNEQFF. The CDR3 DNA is TGTGCCAGCAGTCGATCCCGACTAGCGCTCTACAATGAGCAGTTCTTC.

The CDR3 DNA is TGTGCCAGCAGCTTGGGAACAGAAAACATTCAGTACTTC. Translating gives CASSLGTENIQYF. The rearrangement joins TRBV5-6 to TRBJ2-4; unclear D gene. V lost 0 bases to trimming and J lost 5 bases, with 6 bases between them. CDR3 length: 13 amino acids. Germline V gives CDR1 SGHDT, CDR2 YYEEEE.

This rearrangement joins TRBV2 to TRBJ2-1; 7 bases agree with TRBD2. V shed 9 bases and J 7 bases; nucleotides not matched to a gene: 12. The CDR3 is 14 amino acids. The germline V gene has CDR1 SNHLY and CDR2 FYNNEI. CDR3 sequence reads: CASVLRGSPNEQFF. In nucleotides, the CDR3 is TGTGCCAGTGTGCTCCGCGGGAGCCCGAATGAGCAGTTCTTC.

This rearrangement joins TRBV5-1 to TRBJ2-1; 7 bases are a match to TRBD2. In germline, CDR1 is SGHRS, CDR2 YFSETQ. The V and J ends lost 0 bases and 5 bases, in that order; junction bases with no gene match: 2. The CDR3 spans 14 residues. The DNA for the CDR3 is TGCGCCAGCAGCTTGGCCGGGACTAACAATGAGCAGTTCTTC. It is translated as CASSLAGTNNEQFF. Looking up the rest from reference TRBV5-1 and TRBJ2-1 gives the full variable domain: KAGVTQTPRYLIKTRGQQVTLSCSPISGHRSVSWYQQTPGQGLQFLFEYFSETQRNKGNFPGRFSGRQFSNSRSEMNVSTLELGDSALYLCASSLAGTNNEQFFGPGTRLTVL.

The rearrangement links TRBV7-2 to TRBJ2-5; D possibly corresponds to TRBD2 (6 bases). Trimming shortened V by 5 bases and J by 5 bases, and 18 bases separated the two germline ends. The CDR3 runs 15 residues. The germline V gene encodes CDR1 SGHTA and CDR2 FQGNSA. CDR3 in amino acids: CASSRSGPEGETQYF. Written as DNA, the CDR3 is TGTGCCAGCAGCCGTAGCGGACCTGAGGGGGAGACCCAGTACTTC.

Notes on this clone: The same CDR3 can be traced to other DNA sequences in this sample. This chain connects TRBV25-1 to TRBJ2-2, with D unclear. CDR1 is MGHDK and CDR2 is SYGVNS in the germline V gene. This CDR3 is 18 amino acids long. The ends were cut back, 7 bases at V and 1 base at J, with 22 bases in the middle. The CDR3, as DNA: TGTGCCAGCACCCAGGCCAGTGGATTGTCTCTGAACACCGGGGAGCTGTTTTTT. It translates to CASTQASGLSLNTGELFF.

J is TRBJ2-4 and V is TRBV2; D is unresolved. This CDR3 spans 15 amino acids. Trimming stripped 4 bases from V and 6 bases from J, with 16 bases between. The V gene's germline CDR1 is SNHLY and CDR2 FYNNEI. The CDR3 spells CASSAGDKTVNIQYF. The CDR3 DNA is TGTGCCAGCAGTGCCGGCGACAAGACCGTAAACATTCAGTACTTC.

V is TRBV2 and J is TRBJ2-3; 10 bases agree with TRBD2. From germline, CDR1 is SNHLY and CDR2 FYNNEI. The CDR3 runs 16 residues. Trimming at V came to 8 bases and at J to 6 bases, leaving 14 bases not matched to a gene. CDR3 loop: CASVKGLAGEGDTQYF. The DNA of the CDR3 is TGTGCCAGCGTGAAAGGGCTAGCGGGGGAGGGGGATACGCAGTATTTT.

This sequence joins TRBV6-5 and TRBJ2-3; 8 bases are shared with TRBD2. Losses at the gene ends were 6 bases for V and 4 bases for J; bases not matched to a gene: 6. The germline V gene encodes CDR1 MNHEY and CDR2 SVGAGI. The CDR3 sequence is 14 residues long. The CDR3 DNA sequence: TGTGCCAGCAGAGAGGGACTAGTATCAGATACGCAGTATTTT. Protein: CASREGLVSDTQYF.

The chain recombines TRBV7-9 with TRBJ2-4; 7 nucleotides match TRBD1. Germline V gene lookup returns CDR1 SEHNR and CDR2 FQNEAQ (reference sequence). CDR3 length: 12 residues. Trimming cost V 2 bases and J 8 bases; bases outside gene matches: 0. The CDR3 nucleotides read TGTGCCAGCAGCTTACAGGGGGACATTCAGTACTTC. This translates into CASSLQGDIQYF.

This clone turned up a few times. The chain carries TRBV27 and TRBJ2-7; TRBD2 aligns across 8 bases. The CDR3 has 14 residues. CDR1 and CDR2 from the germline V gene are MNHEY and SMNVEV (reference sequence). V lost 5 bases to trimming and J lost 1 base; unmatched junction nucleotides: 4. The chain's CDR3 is CASSHTSGSYEQYF. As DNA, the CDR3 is TGTGCCAGCAGTCACACTAGCGGTTCCTACGAGCAGTACTTC.

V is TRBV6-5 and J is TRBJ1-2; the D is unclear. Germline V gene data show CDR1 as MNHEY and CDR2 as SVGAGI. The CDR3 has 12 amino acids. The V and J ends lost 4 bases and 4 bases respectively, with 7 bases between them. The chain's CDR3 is CASSSVSYGYTF. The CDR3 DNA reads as TGTGCCAGCAGTTCCGTGTCCTATGGCTACACCTTC.

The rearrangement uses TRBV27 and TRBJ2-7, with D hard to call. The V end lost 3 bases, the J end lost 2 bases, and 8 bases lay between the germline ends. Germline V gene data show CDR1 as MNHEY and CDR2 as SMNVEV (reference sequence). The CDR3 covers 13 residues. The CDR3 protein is CASSFGLAYEQYF. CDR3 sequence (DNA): TGTGCCAGCAGTTTCGGGTTAGCCTACGAGCAGTACTTC.

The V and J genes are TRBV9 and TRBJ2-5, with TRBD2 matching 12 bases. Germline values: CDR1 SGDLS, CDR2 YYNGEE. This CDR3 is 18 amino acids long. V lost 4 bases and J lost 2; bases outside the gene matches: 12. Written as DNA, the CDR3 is TGTGCCAGCAGCCGGGCGGCAAGTCTAGCGGGAGGGCAAGAGACCCAGTACTTC. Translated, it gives CASSRAASLAGGQETQYF. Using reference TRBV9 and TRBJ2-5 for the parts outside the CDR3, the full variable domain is DSGVTQTPKHLITATGQRVTLRCSPRSGDLSVYWYQQSLDQGLQFLIQYYNGEERAKGNILERFSAQQFPDLHSELNLSSLELGDSALYFCASSRAASLAGGQETQYFGPGTRLLVL.

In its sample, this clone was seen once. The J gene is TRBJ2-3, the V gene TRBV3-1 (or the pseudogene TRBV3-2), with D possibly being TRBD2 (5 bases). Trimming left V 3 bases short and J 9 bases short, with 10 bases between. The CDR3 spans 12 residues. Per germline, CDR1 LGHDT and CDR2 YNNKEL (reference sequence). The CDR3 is CASSQARGTQYF. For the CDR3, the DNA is TGTGCCAGCAGCCAGGCCAGAGGGACGCAGTATTTT.

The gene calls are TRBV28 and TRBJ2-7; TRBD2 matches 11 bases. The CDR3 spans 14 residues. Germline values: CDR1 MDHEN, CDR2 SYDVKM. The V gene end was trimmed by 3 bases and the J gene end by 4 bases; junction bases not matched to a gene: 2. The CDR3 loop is CASSFASGRYEQYF. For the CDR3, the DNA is TGTGCCAGCAGTTTCGCTAGCGGGAGGTACGAGCAGTACTTC.

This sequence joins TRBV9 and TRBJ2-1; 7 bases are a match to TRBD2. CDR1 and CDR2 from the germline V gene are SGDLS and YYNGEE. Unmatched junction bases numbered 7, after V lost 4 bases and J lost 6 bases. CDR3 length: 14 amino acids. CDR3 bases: TGTGCCAGCAGCCCCCGGACTAGTATCAATGAGCAGTTCTTC. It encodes CASSPRTSINEQFF.

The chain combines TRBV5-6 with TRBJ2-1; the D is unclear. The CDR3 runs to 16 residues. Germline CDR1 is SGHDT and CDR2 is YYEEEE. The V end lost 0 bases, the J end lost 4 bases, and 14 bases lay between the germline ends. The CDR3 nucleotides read TGTGCCAGCAGCTTGGGTCCGGGTAGTTCTTACAATGAGCAGTTCTTC. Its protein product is CASSLGPGSSYNEQFF.

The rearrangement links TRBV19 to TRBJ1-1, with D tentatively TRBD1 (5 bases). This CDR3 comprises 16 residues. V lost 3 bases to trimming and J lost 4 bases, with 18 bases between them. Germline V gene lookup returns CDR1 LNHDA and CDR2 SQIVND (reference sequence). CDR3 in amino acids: CASSILLGALRTEAFF. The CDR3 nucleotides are TGTGCCAGTAGTATCCTACTTGGGGCTTTGCGCACTGAAGCTTTCTTT.

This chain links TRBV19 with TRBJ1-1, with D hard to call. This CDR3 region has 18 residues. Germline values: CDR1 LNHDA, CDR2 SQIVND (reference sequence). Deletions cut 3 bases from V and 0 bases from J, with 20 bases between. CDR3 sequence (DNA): TGTGCCAGTAGTATCCCATTAAGGTACAGTTCGATGAACACTGAAGCTTTCTTT. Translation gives CASSIPLRYSSMNTEAFF.

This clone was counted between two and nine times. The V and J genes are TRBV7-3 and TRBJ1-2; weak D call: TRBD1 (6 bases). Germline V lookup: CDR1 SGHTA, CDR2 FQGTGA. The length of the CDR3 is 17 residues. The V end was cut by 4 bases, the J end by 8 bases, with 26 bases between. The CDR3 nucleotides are TGTGCCAGCAGCTACGCTGGGTCAGGGGTGGAAGCAAAGGGCTACACCTTC. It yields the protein CASSYAGSGVEAKGYTF.

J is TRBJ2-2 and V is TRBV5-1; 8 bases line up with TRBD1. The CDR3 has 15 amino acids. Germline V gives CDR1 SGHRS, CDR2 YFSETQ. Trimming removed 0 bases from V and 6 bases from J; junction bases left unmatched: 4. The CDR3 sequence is CASSLGGTGSGELFF. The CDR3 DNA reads TGCGCCAGCAGCTTGGGGGGGACAGGCTCCGGGGAGCTGTTTTTT.

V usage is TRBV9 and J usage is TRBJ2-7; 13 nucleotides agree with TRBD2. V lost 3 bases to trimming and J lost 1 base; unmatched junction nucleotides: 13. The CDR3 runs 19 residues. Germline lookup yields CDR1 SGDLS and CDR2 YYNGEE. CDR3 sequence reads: CASSAGTSGKGPESYEQYF. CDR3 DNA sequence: TGTGCCAGCAGCGCCGGGACTAGCGGGAAGGGGCCTGAGTCCTACGAGCAGTACTTC.

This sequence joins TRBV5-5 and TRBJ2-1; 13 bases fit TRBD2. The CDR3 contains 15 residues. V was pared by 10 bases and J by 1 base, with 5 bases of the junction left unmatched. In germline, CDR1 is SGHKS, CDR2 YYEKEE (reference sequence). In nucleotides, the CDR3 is TGTGCCGGACTAGCGGGAGTTGAGTCCTACAATGAGCAGTTCTTC. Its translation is CAGLAGVESYNEQFF.

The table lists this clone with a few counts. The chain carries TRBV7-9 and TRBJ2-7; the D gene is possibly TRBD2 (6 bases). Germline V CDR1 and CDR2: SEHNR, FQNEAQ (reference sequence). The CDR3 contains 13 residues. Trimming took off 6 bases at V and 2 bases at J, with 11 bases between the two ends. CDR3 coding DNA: TGTGCCAGCAGGGGCGGGGCTACCTACGAGCAGTACTTC. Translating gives CASRGGATYEQYF.

The CDR3 loop reads CASSQTSGRDNEQFF. CDR3 nucleotide sequence: TGTGCCAGCAGCCAAACTAGCGGGAGGGACAATGAGCAGTTCTTC. This chain connects TRBV7-3 to TRBJ2-1, with 13 bases matching TRBD2. Germline trimming cut 5 bases from V and 5 bases from J; bases unmatched to any gene: 3. CDR1 is SGHTA, CDR2 FQGTGA, per germline. The length of the CDR3 is 15 residues.

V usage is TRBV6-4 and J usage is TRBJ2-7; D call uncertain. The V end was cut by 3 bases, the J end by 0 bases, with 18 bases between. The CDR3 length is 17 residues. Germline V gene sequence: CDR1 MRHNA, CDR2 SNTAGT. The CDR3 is CASSEKAAVFLSYEQYF. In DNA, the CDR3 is TGTGCCAGCAGTGAAAAGGCGGCGGTTTTCCTCTCCTACGAGCAGTACTTC.